The clone carrying this T cell receptor beta chain occurred once. The sample originates from a study of blood T cell repertoires in COVID-19. Turning to the study itself: Acute and convalescent COVID-19 specimens originated in the United States, Italy and Spain. PBMCs, B-cell-depleted T cells, or T cells provided the cDNA or gDNA that made up the material.

Per the original methods: Reference gene primer amplification yielded estimated nucleated cell counts. The protocol was immunoSEQ multiplex PCR, while the TCRdb copy is restricted to in-frame clones and leaves out a portion. The D gene and trimming were derived from the DNA, and the V and J assignments and clone size from that table. The table has roughly 38,000 clones, over 65% seen once. The CDR3 is made up of 12 amino acids. The V end lost 3 bases, the J end lost 6 bases, and 10 bases lay between the germline ends. CDR1 and CDR2 (germline): SGDLS, YYNGEE. The sequence derives from a man aged 55 to 69 with active COVID-19. The J gene is TRBJ2-7, the V gene TRBV9, with D possibly matching TRBD1 (6 bases). Sequenced input: peripheral blood. The CDR3 is CASSATGSEQYF. Here the CDR3 DNA reads TGTGCCAGCAGCGCAACAGGGTCCGAGCAGTACTTC.